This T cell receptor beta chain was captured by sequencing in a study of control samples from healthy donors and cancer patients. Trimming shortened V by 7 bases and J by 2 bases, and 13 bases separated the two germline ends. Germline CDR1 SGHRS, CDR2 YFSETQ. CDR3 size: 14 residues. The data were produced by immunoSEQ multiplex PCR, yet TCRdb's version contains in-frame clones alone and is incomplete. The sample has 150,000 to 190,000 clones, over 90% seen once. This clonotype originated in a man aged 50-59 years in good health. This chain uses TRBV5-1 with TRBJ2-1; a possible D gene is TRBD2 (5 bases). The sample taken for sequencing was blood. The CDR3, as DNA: TGCGCCAGCCGGGTGGCGGGCACCTACAATGAGCAGTTCTTC. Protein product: CASRVAGTYNEQFF. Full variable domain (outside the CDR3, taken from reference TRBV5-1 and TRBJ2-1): KAGVTQTPRYLIKTRGQQVTLSCSPISGHRSVSWYQQTPGQGLQFLFEYFSETQRNKGNFPGRFSGRQFSNSRSEMNVSTLELGDSALYLCASRVAGTYNEQFFGPGTRLTVL.